This entry lists 9 T cell receptor beta chains sequenced from one sample in a study of cytomegalovirus exposure and HLA in healthy donors. PCR amplification relied on 60 Vbeta primers (plus 13 Jbeta primers). The method was immunoSEQ multiplex PCR; TCRdb's version includes in-frame clones alone and lacks a portion of them. The sample comprises under 150,000 clones, approximately 85% of which are singletons, and under 2% rests with the top ten. The sample was PBMCs. All receptors derive from a boy younger than 18 in good health and CMV-seronegative.

With regard to this clone: The germline gene is not matched at one end of the junction; a read error may be the cause. The V call is TRBV7-9, the J call TRBJ2-2; 9 nucleotides line up with TRBD1. Germline CDR1 and CDR2: SEHNR and FQNEAQ (reference sequence). The CDR3 contains 16 residues. This CDR3 is CSSSLGTGLNTGELFF. CDR3 DNA sequence: TGTTCCAGCAGCTTAGGGACAGGGCTGAACACCGGGGAGCTGTTTTTT.

The chain couples TRBV7-2 to TRBJ2-2, with 8 positions matching TRBD2. CDR1 is SGHTA, CDR2 FQGNSA, per germline. With V trimmed by 2 bases and J by 4 bases, 3 bases remained unmatched. CDR3 size: 15 residues. In DNA, the CDR3 is TGTGCCAGCAGCTTATCGGGGGGGCGCACCGGGGAGCTGTTTTTT. Amino acid sequence: CASSLSGGRTGELFF.

The chain combines TRBV2 with TRBJ2-1, with 12 bases lining up with TRBD2. The V segment lost 7 bases and the J segment 7 bases; nucleotides outside the gene matches: 8. The length of the CDR3 is 15 residues. The germline gives CDR1 SNHLY, CDR2 FYNNEI. The CDR3 reads CASTERLAGENEQFF. CDR3 sequence (DNA): TGTGCCAGCACCGAGCGACTAGCGGGAGAAAATGAGCAGTTCTTC.

J is TRBJ2-3 and V is TRBV7-3; 9 bases are shared with TRBD2. The length of the CDR3 is 18 residues. The V and J ends lost 4 bases and 2 bases, in that order; junction bases with no gene match: 13. The germline CDR1 and CDR2 sequences are SGHTA and FQGTGA. The CDR3 sequence is CASSSPLGRGGPTDTQYF. The CDR3 bases are TGTGCCAGCAGCTCTCCCCTGGGGCGGGGGGGCCCCACAGATACGCAGTATTTT.

The rearrangement uses TRBV2 and TRBJ2-1; TRBD2 agrees at 8 bases. Germline values: CDR1 SNHLY, CDR2 FYNNEI. The CDR3 totals 15 residues. Trimming cost V 6 bases and J 0 bases; bases outside gene matches: 4. CDR3 sequence reads: CASRQRESSYNEQFF. As DNA, the CDR3 is TGTGCCAGCAGACAGCGGGAGAGCTCCTACAATGAGCAGTTCTTC. Supplemented by reference TRBV2 and TRBJ2-1, the full variable domain reads EPEVTQTPSHQVTQMGQEVILRCVPISNHLYFYWYRQILGQKVEFLVSFYNNEISEKSEIFDDQFSVERPDGSNFTLKIRSTKLEDSAMYFCASRQRESSYNEQFFGPGTRLTVL.

This chain joins TRBV6-6 and TRBJ1-2; D remains unclear. V lost 10 bases and J 0 bases, leaving 15 bases between the germline ends. Germline-derived CDR1 and CDR2 are MNHNY and SVGAGI (reference sequence). CDR3 length: 14 residues. CDR3 sequence: CATNRGLTNYGYTF. Written as DNA, the CDR3 is TGTGCCACCAATCGTGGGCTTACTAACTATGGCTACACCTTC.

This clone was seen more than once but under ten times. This sequence joins TRBV30 and TRBJ2-1; 9 nucleotides agree with TRBD2. The CDR3 sequence is 17 residues long. Per germline, CDR1 GTSNPN and CDR2 SVGIG (reference sequence). V gave up 0 bases and J gave up 5 bases; unmatched junction bases: 11. The CDR3 loop reads CAWSVGLLAGNDNEQFF. DNA of the CDR3: TGTGCCTGGAGTGTAGGTTTACTAGCGGGTAACGACAATGAGCAGTTCTTC.

V and J are TRBV5-1 and TRBJ1-2, with TRBD1 matching over 9 bases. The CDR3 totals 15 residues. After removal of 4 bases from V and 6 bases from J, the junction contained 10 bases not matched to a gene. Germline CDR1 and CDR2: SGHRS and YFSETQ. The CDR3: CASSPGQGKLDGYTF. The CDR3 coding sequence is TGCGCCAGCAGCCCGGGACAGGGAAAGTTGGATGGCTACACCTTC.

The chain links TRBV12-5 to TRBJ2-7, with TRBD2 matching 8 bases. V gave up 3 bases and J gave up 3 bases; unmatched junction bases: 7. The CDR3 has 15 amino acids. Germline V gene data show CDR1 as LGHNT and CDR2 as FRNRAP. This CDR3 is CASGFFGTSIYEQYF. The CDR3 DNA sequence: TGTGCTAGTGGTTTCTTCGGGACTAGTATCTACGAGCAGTACTTC.